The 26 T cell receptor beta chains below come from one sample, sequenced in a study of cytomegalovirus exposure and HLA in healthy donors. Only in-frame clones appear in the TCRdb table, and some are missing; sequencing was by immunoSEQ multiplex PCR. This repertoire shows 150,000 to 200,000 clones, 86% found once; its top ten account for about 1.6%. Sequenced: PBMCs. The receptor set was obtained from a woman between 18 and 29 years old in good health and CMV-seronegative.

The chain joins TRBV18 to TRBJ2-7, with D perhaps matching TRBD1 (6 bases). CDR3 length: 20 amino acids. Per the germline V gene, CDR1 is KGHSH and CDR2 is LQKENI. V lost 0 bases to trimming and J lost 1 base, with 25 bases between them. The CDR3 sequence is CASSPPGKYRESSASYEQYF. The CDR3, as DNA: TGTGCCAGCTCACCACCGGGAAAATACAGGGAAAGTTCGGCATCCTACGAGCAGTACTTC.

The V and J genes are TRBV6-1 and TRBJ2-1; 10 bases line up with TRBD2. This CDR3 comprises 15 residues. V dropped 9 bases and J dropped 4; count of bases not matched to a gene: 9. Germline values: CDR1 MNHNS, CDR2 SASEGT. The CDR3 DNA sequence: TGTGCCAGTGGGGGGACTAGCGCATCATACAATGAGCAGTTCTTC. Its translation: CASGGTSASYNEQFF.

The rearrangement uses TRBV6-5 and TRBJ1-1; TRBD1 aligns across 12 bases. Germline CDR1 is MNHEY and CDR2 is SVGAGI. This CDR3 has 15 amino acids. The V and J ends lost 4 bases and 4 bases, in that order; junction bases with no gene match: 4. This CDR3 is CASSSGQGAFTEAFF. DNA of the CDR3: TGTGCCAGCAGTTCGGGACAGGGGGCTTTCACTGAAGCTTTCTTT.

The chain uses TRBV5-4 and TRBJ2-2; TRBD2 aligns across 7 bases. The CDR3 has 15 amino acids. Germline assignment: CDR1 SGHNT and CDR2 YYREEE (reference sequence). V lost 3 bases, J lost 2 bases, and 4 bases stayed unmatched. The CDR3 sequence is CASSSGLPNTGELFF. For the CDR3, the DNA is TGTGCCAGCAGCTCGGGACTACCCAACACCGGGGAGCTGTTTTTT.

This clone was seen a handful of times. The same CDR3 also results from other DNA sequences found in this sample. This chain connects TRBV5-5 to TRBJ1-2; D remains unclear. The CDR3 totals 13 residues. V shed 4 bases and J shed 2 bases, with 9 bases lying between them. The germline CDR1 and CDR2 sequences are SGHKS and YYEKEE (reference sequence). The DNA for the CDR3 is TGTGCCAGCAGCCTGGAACAGAACTATGGCTACACCTTC. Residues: CASSLEQNYGYTF.

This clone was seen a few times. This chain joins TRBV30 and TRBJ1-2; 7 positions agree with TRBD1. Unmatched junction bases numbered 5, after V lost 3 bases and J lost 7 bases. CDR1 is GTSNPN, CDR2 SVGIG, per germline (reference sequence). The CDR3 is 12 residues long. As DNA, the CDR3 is TGTGCCTGGAGAGAGGCAGGGGGTGGCTACACCTTC. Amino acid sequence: CAWREAGGGYTF.

The DNA of the CDR3 is TGTGCCATCAGCAAACTCGGGACTAGTTACGAGCAGTACTTC. It specifies CAISKLGTSYEQYF. V usage is TRBV10-3 and J usage is TRBJ2-7; 8 bases match TRBD2. In germline, CDR1 is ENHRY, CDR2 SYGVKD. This CDR3 comprises 14 residues. V lost 6 bases, J lost 4 bases, and 8 bases stayed unmatched.

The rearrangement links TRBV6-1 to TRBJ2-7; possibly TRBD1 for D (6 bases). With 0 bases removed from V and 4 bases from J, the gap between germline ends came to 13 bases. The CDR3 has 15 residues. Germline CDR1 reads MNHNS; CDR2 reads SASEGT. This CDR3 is CASSEALGGQYEQYF. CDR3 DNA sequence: TGTGCCAGCAGTGAAGCGCTTGGAGGACAGTACGAGCAGTACTTC.

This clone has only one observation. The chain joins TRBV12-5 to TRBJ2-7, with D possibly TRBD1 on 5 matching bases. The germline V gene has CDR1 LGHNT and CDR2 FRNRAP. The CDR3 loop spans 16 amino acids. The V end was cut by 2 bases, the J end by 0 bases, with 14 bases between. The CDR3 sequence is CASGLTKLGASYEQYF. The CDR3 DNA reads TGTGCTAGTGGTTTGACCAAGCTAGGGGCCTCCTACGAGCAGTACTTC.

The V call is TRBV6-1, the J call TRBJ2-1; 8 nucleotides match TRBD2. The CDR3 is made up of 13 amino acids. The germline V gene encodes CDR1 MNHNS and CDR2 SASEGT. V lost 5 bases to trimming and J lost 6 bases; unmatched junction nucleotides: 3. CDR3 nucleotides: TGTGCCAGCAGTATCGGGAGGGGCAATGAGCAGTTCTTC. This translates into CASSIGRGNEQFF.

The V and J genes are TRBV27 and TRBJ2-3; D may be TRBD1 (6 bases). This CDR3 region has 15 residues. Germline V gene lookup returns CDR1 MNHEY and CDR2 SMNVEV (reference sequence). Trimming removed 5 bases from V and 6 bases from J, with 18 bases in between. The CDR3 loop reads CASSNTGMGVDTQYF. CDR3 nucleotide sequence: TGTGCCAGCAGTAACACAGGGATGGGGGTGGATACGCAGTATTTT.

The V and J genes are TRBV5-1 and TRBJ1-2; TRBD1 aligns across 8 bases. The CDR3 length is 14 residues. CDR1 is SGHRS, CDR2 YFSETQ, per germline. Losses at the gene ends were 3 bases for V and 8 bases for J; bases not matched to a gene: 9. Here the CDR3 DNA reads TGCGCCAGCAGCTCCACGACAGGGGAAGTGGGCTACACCTTC. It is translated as CASSSTTGEVGYTF.

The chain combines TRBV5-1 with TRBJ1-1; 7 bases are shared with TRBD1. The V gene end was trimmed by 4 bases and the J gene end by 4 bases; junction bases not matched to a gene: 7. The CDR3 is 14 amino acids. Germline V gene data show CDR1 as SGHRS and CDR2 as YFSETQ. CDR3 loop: CASSIDRAGTEAFF. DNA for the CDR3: TGCGCCAGCAGCATCGACAGGGCGGGCACTGAAGCTTTCTTT.

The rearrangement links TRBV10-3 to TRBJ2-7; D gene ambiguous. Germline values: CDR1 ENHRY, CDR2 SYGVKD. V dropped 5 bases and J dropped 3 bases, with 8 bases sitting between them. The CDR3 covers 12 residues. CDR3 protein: CAISPSFYEQYF. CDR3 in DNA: TGTGCCATCAGTCCCAGTTTCTACGAGCAGTACTTC.

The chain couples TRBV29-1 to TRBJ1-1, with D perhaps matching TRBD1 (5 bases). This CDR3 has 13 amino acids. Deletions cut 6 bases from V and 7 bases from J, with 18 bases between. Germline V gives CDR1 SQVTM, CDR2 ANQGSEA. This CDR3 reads CSVDNGGSGEAFF. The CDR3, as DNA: TGCAGCGTCGACAACGGGGGGTCGGGTGAAGCTTTCTTT. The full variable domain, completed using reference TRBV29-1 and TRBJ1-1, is SAVISQKPSRDICQRGTSLTIQCQVDSQVTMMFWYRQQPGQSLTLIATANQGSEATYESGFVIDKFPISRPNLTFSTLTVSNMSPEDSSIYLCSVDNGGSGEAFFGQGTRLTVV.

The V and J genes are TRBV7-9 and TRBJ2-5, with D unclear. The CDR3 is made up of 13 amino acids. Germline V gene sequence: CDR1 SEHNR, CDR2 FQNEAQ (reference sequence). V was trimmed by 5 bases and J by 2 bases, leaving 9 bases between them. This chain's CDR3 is CASSTRPQETQYF. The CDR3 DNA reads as TGTGCCAGCAGCACTCGTCCTCAAGAGACCCAGTACTTC.

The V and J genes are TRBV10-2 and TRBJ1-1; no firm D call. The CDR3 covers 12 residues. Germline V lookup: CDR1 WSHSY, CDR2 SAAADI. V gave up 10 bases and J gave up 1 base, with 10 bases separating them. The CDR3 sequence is CAISGGNTEAFF. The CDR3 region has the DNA TGCGCCATTTCAGGTGGGAACACTGAAGCTTTCTTT.

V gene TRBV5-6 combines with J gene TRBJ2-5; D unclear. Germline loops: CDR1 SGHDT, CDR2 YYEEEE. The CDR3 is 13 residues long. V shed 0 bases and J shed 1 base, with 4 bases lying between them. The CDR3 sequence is CASSLAVQETQYF. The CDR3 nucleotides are TGTGCCAGCAGCTTGGCAGTCCAAGAGACCCAGTACTTC.

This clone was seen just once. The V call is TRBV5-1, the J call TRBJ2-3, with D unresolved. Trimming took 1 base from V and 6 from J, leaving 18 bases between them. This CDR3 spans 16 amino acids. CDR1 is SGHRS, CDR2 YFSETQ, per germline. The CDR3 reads CASSLLVFGPGDTQYF. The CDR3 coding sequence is TGCGCCAGCAGCTTGTTGGTCTTCGGCCCCGGGGATACGCAGTATTTT.

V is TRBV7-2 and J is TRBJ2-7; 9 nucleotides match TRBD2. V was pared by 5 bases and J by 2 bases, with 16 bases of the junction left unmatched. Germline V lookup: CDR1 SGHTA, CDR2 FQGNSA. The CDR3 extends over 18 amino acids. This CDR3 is CASSPTNVGTSSTYEQYF. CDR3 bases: TGTGCCAGCAGCCCGACGAACGTGGGGACTAGCTCCACCTACGAGCAGTACTTC.

CDR3 in amino acids: CASSVRTARAKNIQYF. The CDR3 nucleotides are TGTGCCAGCAGCGTTAGGACAGCCAGAGCCAAAAACATTCAGTACTTC. This chain joins TRBV5-4 and TRBJ2-4, with D perhaps matching TRBD1 (6 bases). V lost 4 bases and J lost 0, with 14 bases in between. The germline CDR1 and CDR2 sequences are SGHNT and YYREEE (reference sequence). The CDR3 has 16 amino acids. Based on the CDR3 plus reference TRBV5-4 and TRBJ2-4, the full variable domain is ETGVTQSPTHLIKTRGQQVTLRCSSQSGHNTVSWYQQALGQGPQFIFQYYREEENGRGNFPPRFSGLQFPNYSSELNVNALELDDSALYLCASSVRTARAKNIQYFGAGTRLSVL.

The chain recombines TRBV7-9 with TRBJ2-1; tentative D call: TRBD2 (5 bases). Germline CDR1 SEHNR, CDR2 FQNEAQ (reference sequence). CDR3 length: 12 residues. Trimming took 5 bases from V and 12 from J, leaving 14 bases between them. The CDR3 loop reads CASSRPVGLQFF. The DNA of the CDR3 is TGTGCCAGCAGCCGTCCGGTTGGACTGCAGTTCTTC.

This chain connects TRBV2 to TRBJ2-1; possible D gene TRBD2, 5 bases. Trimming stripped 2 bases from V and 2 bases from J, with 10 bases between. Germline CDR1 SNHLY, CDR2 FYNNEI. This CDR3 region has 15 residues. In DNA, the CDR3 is TGTGCCAGCAGTGAATTCGGAGGAGCCTACAATGAGCAGTTCTTC. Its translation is CASSEFGGAYNEQFF.

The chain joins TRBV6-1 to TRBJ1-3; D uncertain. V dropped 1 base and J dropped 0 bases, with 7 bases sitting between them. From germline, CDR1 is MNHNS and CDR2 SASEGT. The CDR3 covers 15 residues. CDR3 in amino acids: CASSEGVSSGNTIYF. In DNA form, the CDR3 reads TGTGCCAGCAGTGAAGGAGTGAGCTCTGGAAACACCATATATTTT.

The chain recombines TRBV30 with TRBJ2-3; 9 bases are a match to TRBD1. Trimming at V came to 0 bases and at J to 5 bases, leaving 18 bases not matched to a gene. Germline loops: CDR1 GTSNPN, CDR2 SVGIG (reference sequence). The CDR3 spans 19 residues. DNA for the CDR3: TGTGCCTGGAGTGTACAGATGACCTTTGGACAGGGGAAAGTAGATACGCAGTATTTT. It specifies CAWSVQMTFGQGKVDTQYF. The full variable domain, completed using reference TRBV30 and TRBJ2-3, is SQTIHQWPATLVQPVGSPLSLECTVEGTSNPNLYWYRQAAGRGLQLLFYSVGIGQISSEVPQNLSASRPQDRQFILSSKKLLLSDSGFYLCAWSVQMTFGQGKVDTQYFGPGTRLTVL.

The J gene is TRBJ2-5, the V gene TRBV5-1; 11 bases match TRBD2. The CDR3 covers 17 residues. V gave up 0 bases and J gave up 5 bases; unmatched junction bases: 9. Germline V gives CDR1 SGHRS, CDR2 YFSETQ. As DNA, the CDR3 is TGCGCCAGCAGCTTGGCGGCTAGCGGGGGGCCGGGGGAGACCCAGTACTTC. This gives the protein CASSLAASGGPGETQYF.